This T cell receptor beta chain was profiled in a study of breast tumors, draining lymph nodes, adjacent tissues. Via MiXCR, TCRdb re-called the multiplex PCR reads, giving one row per CDR3 protein. The sample has about 180,000 distinct CDR3 sequences, 30% to 40% seen once. General study results and limits: Tumors had less TCR diversity than lymph nodes, more than nontumor tissue.

Axillary draining lymph nodes of breast cancer patients supplied the node samples. This clonotype was found many times. Its antigen is unknown. Source material: axillary lymph node tissue. This TCR came from a female donor with breast cancer. Some clones in this sample may be carry-over from other donors' samples.

CDR3 coding DNA: TGTGCCTGGGTGGACCGTATAGGGAGTTCACCCCTCCACTTT. It is translated as CAWVDRIGSSPLHF. The rearrangement joins TRBV30 to TRBJ1-6; D is unclear. V shed 5 bases and J shed 9 bases, with 17 bases lying between them. The CDR3 has 14 residues. Looked up from germline, CDR1 is GTSNPN and CDR2 is SVGIG (reference sequence).